These 5 T cell receptor beta chains share one sample of origin, sequenced in a study of cytomegalovirus exposure and HLA in healthy donors. The study ran its PCR with 60 Vbeta and 13 Jbeta primers. Profiled with immunoSEQ multiplex PCR; TCRdb holds only in-frame clones, not every one. This sample has fewer than 150,000 clones, with more than 60% found just once. The material sequenced was PBMCs. The receptors shown here come from a woman between 40 and 55 years old in good health and CMV-seropositive.

The chain links TRBV5-1 to TRBJ2-1; D perhaps matches TRBD1 (6 bases). The CDR3 covers 17 residues. V lost 2 bases, J lost 0 bases, and 15 bases lay in between. Germline loops: CDR1 SGHRS, CDR2 YFSETQ. Written as DNA, the CDR3 is TGCGCCAGCAGCTTCCTTCAGAGGGGGTTCTCCTACAATGAGCAGTTCTTC. Translation gives CASSFLQRGFSYNEQFF.

The chain uses TRBV20-1 and TRBJ2-5, with 8 bases lining up with TRBD1. With 5 bases clipped from V and 10 bases from J, the junction kept 6 bases outside the gene matches. Germline V lookup: CDR1 DFQATT, CDR2 SNEGSKA (reference sequence). This CDR3 is built from 11 residues. The CDR3 region has the DNA TGCAGTGCTCCAGACAGGGGAGACCAGTACTTC. Translated, it gives CSAPDRGDQYF.

CDR3 bases: TGTGCCAGCAGCTTAGTGCAGGGAACGAGCTATGGCTACACCTTC. Translating it yields CASSLVQGTSYGYTF. The chain recombines TRBV7-2 with TRBJ1-2; D possibly corresponds to TRBD1 (5 bases). Germline CDR1 reads SGHTA; CDR2 reads FQGNSA. Between the trimmed V and J ends, which lost 1 base and 4 bases, there was a span of 13 bases. The CDR3 is made up of 15 amino acids.

The genes are TRBV11-2 and TRBJ2-3; perhaps TRBD2 as D (5 bases). The germline V gene has CDR1 SGHAT and CDR2 FQNNGV. Trimming took off 5 bases at V and 2 bases at J, with 17 bases between the two ends. The CDR3 is 16 amino acids. CDR3 nucleotides: TGTGCCAGCAGCCGAGATGGGTCCGGGAACACAGATACGCAGTATTTT. As protein: CASSRDGSGNTDTQYF.

On this clone itself: Other DNA sequences within the sample encode an identical CDR3. This chain links TRBV7-2 with TRBJ2-3; the match to TRBD2 covers 9 bases. This CDR3 has 15 amino acids. Germline-derived CDR1 and CDR2 are SGHTA and FQGNSA. Trimming took 3 bases from V and 6 from J; bases not matched to a gene: 7. In DNA form, the CDR3 reads TGTGCCAGCAGCTTGGGACTAGCAGGGGCCGATACGCAGTATTTT. This gives the protein CASSLGLAGADTQYF.